The clone carrying this T cell receptor (beta chain) was seen a handful of times. The entry originates in a study of blood T cell repertoires in COVID-19. At the level of the study: Samples of COVID-19 (acute and convalescent) were obtained from the United States, Italy and Spain. The cDNA or gDNA used as material had been derived from T cells, B-cell-depleted T cells, or PBMCs.

Methods used by the authors: Reference gene primer amplification in the assay estimated nucleated cell counts. Produced via immunoSEQ multiplex PCR; TCRdb's table is partial and in-frame only. Clone size and V and J calls were adopted from that table, with D and trimming inferred from the DNA. The sample shows more than 12,000 clones, 89% of them seen only once. With 1 base removed from V and 7 bases from J, the gap between germline ends came to 5 bases. CDR1 is MGHRA and CDR2 is YSYEKL in the germline V gene. The CDR3 loop spans 12 amino acids. The J gene is TRBJ2-1, the V gene TRBV4-1; D possibly corresponds to TRBD2 (5 bases). The TCR originated in a human donor in a cohort sampled during active COVID-19. Sequencing was performed on peripheral blood. CDR3 sequence reads: CASSQGGNEQFF. DNA for the CDR3: TGCGCCAGCAGCCAAGGAGGGAATGAGCAGTTCTTC.